This T cell receptor beta chain came from a study of technical replicates of blood from several donors. This CDR3 spans 17 amino acids. Germline V gene sequence: CDR1 SGHDT, CDR2 YYEEEE. J was trimmed by 3 bases and V by 1 base; bases with no gene match: 7. Sequencing was performed with immunoSEQ multiplex PCR; in TCRdb, only in-frame clones are kept and a portion is missing. The data hold 50,000 to 70,000 clones, with around 95% observed a single time. Sequenced: PBMCs. This sequence originates from a human donor in good health. Some clones in this sample may be carry-over from other donors' samples. V is TRBV5-6 and J is TRBJ1-1, with 12 nucleotides matching TRBD1. Here the CDR3 DNA reads TGTGCCAGCAGCTTGTTGGGACAGGGGGCGGGGTACACTGAAGCTTTCTTT. Residues: CASSLLGQGAGYTEAFF.